This TCR beta chain came from a study of T-cell memory formation after mild COVID-19 (dated by TCRdb to the early 2020s). Background for the entire study: TCR sequence clusters from the two donors were largely donor specific. In two donors, T-cell clones that expanded and contracted after mild COVID-19 were followed by sequencing TCRalpha and TCRbeta repertoires longitudinally. The cohort was made up of two young adult volunteers, one female and one male, who were previously healthy.

Instrument used: Illumina NovaSeq 6000. Using 5'RACE with constant-segment primers, TCRalpha and TCRbeta cDNA libraries were constructed, with sample barcodes and unique molecular identifiers added in the process. RNA was extracted from every sample with Trizol reagent. Library amplification was performed in two PCR steps, and a second sample barcode and Illumina TruSeq adapters were introduced in the second step. Sequencing of libraries was performed on an Illumina NovaSeq with 2 x 150 bp paired-end reads. Regarding the original processing steps: Demultiplexing of reads and collapsing into UMI-guided consensus sequences were performed with migec v1.2.7. Using mixcr v2.1.11, UMI consensuses were aligned to TRA and TRB V and J templates and then assembled into clonotypes. Expanded or contracted clonotypes were those called significant by both edgeR and NoisET, with noise models trained on biological replicates. For edgeR calls, the cutoffs were a false discovery rate-adjusted p below 0.01 and a log2 fold-change threshold of 1. As an exploratory analysis of dynamics, PCA with hierarchical clustering was applied to max-normalized trajectories of the 1000 most abundant clonotypes. Separately sequenced CD4+ and CD8+ repertoires were used to assign a CD4 or CD8 phenotype to each responding clone. The raw public data were reprocessed by TCRdb itself: fastp quality trimming at Q25, MiXCR clonotype calling, in-frame beta chains only. Rows are unified per CDR3 protein, each entry keeping the most common DNA and genes. These V and J calls rely on TCRdb rather than the paper's analysis. Across this sample there are tens of thousands of distinct CDR3 sequences, with roughly 16% seen only once. The biggest ten clones account for roughly two fifths of the sample.

Ficoll-Paque density gradient centrifugation was used to isolate PBMCs. This clonotype has more than one count but fewer than ten. The antigen this receptor binds is unknown. Base quality data are lacking; no much larger clone is found one base away. The V and J ends are trimmed by 4 bases and 5 bases, leaving 13 bases between them. Including the terminal cysteine and phenylalanine, the CDR3 comprises 13 residues. Solely the CDR3 DNA is kept, with 39 bases framed from the first base. The CDR1 and CDR2 encoded by the germline V gene are SGDLS and YYNGEE. The research as a whole found: SARS-CoV-2 specificity of the second-wave clones peaking on day 37 was not confirmed. Contracting CD4+ clones were found mainly in CM and EM memory subsets, while CD8+ clones were enriched in EMRA. Balanced CD4/CD8 phenotypes were observed for clones contracting from day 15 to 85, whereas a bias towards CD4+ was observed for a second wave of clones expanding from day 15 to 37. Only two mild cases were covered in the study, and larger cohorts including severe cases with pre-infection samples were considered necessary. Some responding clones were detected in pre-infection memory, suggesting pre-existing cross-reactive memory T cells joined the SARS-CoV-2 response.

The sequenced sample consisted of PBMCs or a T cell subset sorted from them (not recorded which). This TCR was sampled from a man younger than 35 who had mild COVID-19 (a few samples of this study predate the infection). The sample titles of this study are shuffled in the database, so cell type and time point are left out; the donor was told from shared clones. The sequence is built from TRBV9 and TRBJ2-7; no D segment can be confidently identified. The DNA sequence is given as TGTGCCAGCAGCTCGCCTTCTAGGAACGAGCAGTACTTC. Its protein product is CASSSPSRNEQYF.